This entry features one T cell receptor beta chain sequence. Its antigen is not identified. Healthy bone marrow donors made up the donor group. Use of 60 Vbeta and 13 Jbeta primers characterized the PCR. Measured with immunoSEQ multiplex PCR; TCRdb has only the in-frame clones, and not every one. Seen here are 110,000 to 150,000 clones, 60% to 85% observed once, and the top ten hold 2.8%. This entry belongs to a study of cytomegalovirus exposure and HLA in healthy donors. Study-wide points: Altogether, 170 or so TCR beta chains were recorded as cytomegalovirus-associated. In vitro assays verified that three CMV-associated chains recognized CMV antigens specifically. By a later analysis, the bulk of CMV-associated TCR beta chains appeared HLA-restricted.

Sequenced input: PBMCs. The clonotype comes from a male donor in good health and CMV-seronegative.

CDR3 sequence reads: CASSEVSRNYGYTF. DNA of the CDR3: TGTGCCAGCAGTGAAGTTTCCAGGAACTATGGCTACACCTTC. The chain employs TRBV6-1 and TRBJ1-2; D remains ambiguous. The germline V gene has CDR1 MNHNS and CDR2 SASEGT. Deletions cut 1 base from V and 2 bases from J, with 8 bases between. This CDR3 contains 14 residues.